These 2 T cell receptor beta chains share one sample of origin, sequenced in a study of Ad26.COV2.S vaccination and SARS-CoV-2 variants. Sequencing used immunoSEQ multiplex PCR; TCRdb keeps in-frame clones, though not all of them. The table includes about 680,000 clones, 80% to 90% detected once. Specified treatment: around 19 received Ad26.COV2.S at low or high dose, single or two shots; about 5 received placebo; per-sample allocation not given. Samples analyzed were those drawn on day 63 after the first vaccine or placebo injection. Sequences were derived from peripheral blood, sampled in a trial of Ad26.COV2.S vaccine versus placebo. Receptors originate from a person between 18 and 65 years old who received the Ad26.COV2.S COVID-19 vaccine or a placebo.

The V call is TRBV10-1, the J call TRBJ2-2; TRBD1 matches at 8 bases. The CDR3 contains 14 residues. Trimming removed 5 bases from V and 4 bases from J; junction bases left unmatched: 3. CDR1 and CDR2 from the germline V gene are WNHNN and SYGVQD (reference sequence). This chain's CDR3 is CASSPTGGTGELFF. The CDR3, as DNA: TGCGCCAGCAGTCCCACAGGGGGCACCGGGGAGCTGTTTTTT.

This clone appeared once. Other DNA sequences of this sample code for an identical CDR3. The gene calls are TRBV5-1 and TRBJ2-1, with 8 bases that match TRBD2. The CDR3 contains 15 residues. With V trimmed by 4 bases and J by 0 bases, 3 bases remained unmatched. Germline assignment: CDR1 SGHRS and CDR2 YFSETQ. The CDR3 sequence: CASSLSGGSYNEQFF. Here the CDR3 DNA reads TGCGCCAGCAGCCTAAGCGGGGGCTCCTACAATGAGCAGTTCTTC.